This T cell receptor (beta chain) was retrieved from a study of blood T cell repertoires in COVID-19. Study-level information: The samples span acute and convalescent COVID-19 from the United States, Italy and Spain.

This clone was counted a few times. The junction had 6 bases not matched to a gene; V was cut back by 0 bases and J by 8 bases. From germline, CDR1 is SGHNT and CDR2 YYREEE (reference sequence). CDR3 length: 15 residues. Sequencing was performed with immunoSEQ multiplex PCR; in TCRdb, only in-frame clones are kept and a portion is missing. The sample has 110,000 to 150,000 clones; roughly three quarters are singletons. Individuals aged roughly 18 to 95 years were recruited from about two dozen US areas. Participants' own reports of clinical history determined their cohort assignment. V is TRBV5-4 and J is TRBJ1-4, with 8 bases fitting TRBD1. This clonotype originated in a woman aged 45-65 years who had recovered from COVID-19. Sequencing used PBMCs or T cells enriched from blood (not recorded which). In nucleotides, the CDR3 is TGTGCCAGCAGCTTGGATCAGGGGGCTCAGGAAAAACTGTTTTTT. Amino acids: CASSLDQGAQEKLFF.